The 10 T cell receptor beta chains listed next were all sequenced from one sample in a study of response to subunit inactivated influenza vaccine. TCRdb processed the RT-PCR reads anew with MiXCR; each CDR3 protein has one entry. The sample has fewer than 700,000 distinct CDR3 sequences, approximately 12% seen once. The sample consisted of PBMCs from blood, taken more than 35 days after vaccination. These receptors all stem from a man between 45 and 60 years old who received an inactivated influenza vaccine.

J is TRBJ1-2 and V is TRBV5-4; no firm D call. The germline V and J ends were trimmed by 4 bases and 1 base, with 8 bases remaining between them. The CDR3 is made up of 13 amino acids. Germline CDR1 is SGHNT and CDR2 is YYREEE (reference sequence). The CDR3 reads CASSATDNYGYTF. The CDR3 DNA reads TGTGCCAGCAGCGCGACGGATAACTATGGCTACACCTTC.

The chain employs TRBV12-3 or TRBV12-4 and TRBJ2-6, with D uncertain. Trimming shortened V by 5 bases and J by 3 bases, and 17 bases separated the two germline ends. The CDR3 has 17 residues. Here the CDR3 DNA reads TGTGCCAGCAGTCCTCCCGTTCTAAATCGTGGGGCCAACGTCCTGACTTTC. Protein: CASSPPVLNRGANVLTF.

This clonotype was seen a handful of times. This sequence joins TRBV27 and TRBJ1-5; the match to TRBD1 covers 9 bases. Germline loops: CDR1 MNHEY, CDR2 SMNVEV (reference sequence). CDR3 length: 15 amino acids. The V gene end was trimmed by 6 bases and the J gene end by 0 bases; junction bases not matched to a gene: 3. Here the CDR3 reads CASRQGAHSNQPQHF. The CDR3 bases are TGTGCCAGCAGACAGGGGGCTCATAGCAATCAGCCCCAGCATTTT.

The rearrangement links TRBV5-1 to TRBJ1-5; D uncertain. CDR1 is SGHRS and CDR2 is YFSETQ in the germline V gene. V lost 4 bases, J lost 0 bases, and 11 bases lay in between. This CDR3 has 15 residues. In DNA form, the CDR3 reads TGCGCCAGCAGCCATGACGGAGATAGCAATCAGCCCCAGCATTTT. It translates to CASSHDGDSNQPQHF.

The CDR3 protein is CASSPTTGTGYQPQHF. The DNA for the CDR3 is TGTGCCAGCAGTCCTACTACCGGGACAGGGTATCAGCCCCAGCATTTT. The chain carries TRBV12-3 or TRBV12-4 and TRBJ1-5; 9 bases align to TRBD1. This CDR3 has 16 amino acids. Trimming took 5 bases from V and 5 from J; bases not matched to a gene: 10.

This clonotype was seen a handful of times. V gene TRBV7-2 combines with J gene TRBJ2-3; D is uncertain. Germline V gene sequence: CDR1 SGHTA, CDR2 FQGNSA. This CDR3 comprises 17 residues. V was clipped by 0 bases and J by 4 bases, with 17 bases between them. The CDR3 reads CASSLALTAVEPDTQYF. CDR3 coding DNA: TGTGCCAGCAGCTTAGCGCTAACTGCCGTAGAACCAGATACGCAGTATTTT.

This clonotype was observed at least ten times. The chain combines TRBV7-8 with TRBJ1-3, with 9 nucleotides matching TRBD1. V shed 4 bases and J 4 bases; nucleotides not matched to a gene: 2. The CDR3 has 14 amino acids. The germline V gene encodes CDR1 SGHVS and CDR2 FQNEAQ. The DNA for the CDR3 is TGTGCCAGCAGCTCGGGACAGGGAGGAAACACCATATATTTT. It translates to CASSSGQGGNTIYF.

This clonotype has more than one count but fewer than ten. Given the absence of the conserved phenylalanine or tryptophan at the CDR3 end, a read error is likely. The DNA is left out, because the CDR3 cannot be placed on it with certainty; the CDR3 is given as TCRdb lists it. The chain has TRBV3-1 and TRBJ2-5; the D call in the table, TRBD2, was not verified against the DNA. Germline assignment: CDR1 LGHDT and CDR2 YNNKEL (reference sequence). The CDR3 region is 16 residues in length, termini included. The CDR3 spells CASSQDTGLAGVGMIR.

This sequence joins TRBV9 and TRBJ2-1; D gene unclear. This CDR3 comprises 13 residues. V was cut by 2 bases and J by 3 bases, with 6 bases left in between. Germline loops: CDR1 SGDLS, CDR2 YYNGEE. The CDR3 sequence is CASSVSDYNEQFF. Here the CDR3 DNA reads TGTGCCAGCAGCGTTTCGGACTACAATGAGCAGTTCTTC. The whole variable domain, remainder taken from reference TRBV9 and TRBJ2-1, is DSGVTQTPKHLITATGQRVTLRCSPRSGDLSVYWYQQSLDQGLQFLIQYYNGEERAKGNILERFSAQQFPDLHSELNLSSLELGDSALYFCASSVSDYNEQFFGPGTRLTVL.

This clonotype turned up a few times. This chain uses TRBV28 with TRBJ2-7; D is ambiguous. Germline V gene lookup returns CDR1 MDHEN and CDR2 SYDVKM. The ends were cut back, 7 bases at V and 2 bases at J, with 9 bases in the middle. The CDR3 length is 12 residues. For the CDR3, the DNA is TGTGCCAGCACCTCAGAACCCTACGAGCAGTACTTC. Encoded protein: CASTSEPYEQYF.